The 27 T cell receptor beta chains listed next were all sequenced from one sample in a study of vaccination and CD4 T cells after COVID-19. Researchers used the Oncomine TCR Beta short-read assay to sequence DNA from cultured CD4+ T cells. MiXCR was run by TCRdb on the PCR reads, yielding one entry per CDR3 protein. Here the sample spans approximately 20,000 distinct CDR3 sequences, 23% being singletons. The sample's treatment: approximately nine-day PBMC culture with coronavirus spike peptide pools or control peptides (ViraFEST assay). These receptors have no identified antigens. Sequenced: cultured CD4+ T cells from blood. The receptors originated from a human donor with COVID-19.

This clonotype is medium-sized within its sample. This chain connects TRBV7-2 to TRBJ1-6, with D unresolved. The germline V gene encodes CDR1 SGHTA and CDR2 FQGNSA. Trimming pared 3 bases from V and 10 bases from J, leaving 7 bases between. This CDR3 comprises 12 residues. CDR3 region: CASSLNFSPLHF. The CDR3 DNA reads TGTGCCAGCAGCTTGAATTTCTCACCCCTCCACTTT. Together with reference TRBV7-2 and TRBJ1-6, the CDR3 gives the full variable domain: GAGVSQSPSNKVTEKGKDVELRCDPISGHTALYWYRQSLGQGLEFLIYFQGNSAPDKSGLPSDRFSAERTGGSVSTLTIQRTQQEDSAVYLCASSLNFSPLHFGNGTRLTVT.

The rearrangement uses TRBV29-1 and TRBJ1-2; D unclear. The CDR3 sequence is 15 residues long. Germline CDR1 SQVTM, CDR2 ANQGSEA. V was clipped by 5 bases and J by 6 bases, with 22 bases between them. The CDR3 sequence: CSVSPLSTAVNGYTF. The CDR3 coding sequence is TGCAGCGTTTCCCCCCTCTCGACGGCGGTGAATGGCTACACCTTC.

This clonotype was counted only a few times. CDR3 sequence: CSAADTGREQFF. CDR3 sequence (DNA): TGCAGTGCAGCGGATACAGGGCGGGAGCAGTTCTTC. The rearrangement joins TRBV20-1 to TRBJ2-1, with D maybe TRBD1 (6 bases). Trimming pared 6 bases from V and 10 bases from J, leaving 16 bases between. The germline V gene has CDR1 DFQATT and CDR2 SNEGSKA (reference sequence). The CDR3 has 12 amino acids.

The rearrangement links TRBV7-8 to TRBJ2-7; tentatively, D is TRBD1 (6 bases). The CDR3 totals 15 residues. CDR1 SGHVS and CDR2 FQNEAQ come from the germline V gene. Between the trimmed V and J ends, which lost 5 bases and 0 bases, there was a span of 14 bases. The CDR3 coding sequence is TGTGCCAGCAGCCAAAGGGGGTCGAGCTCCTACGAGCAGTACTTC. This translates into CASSQRGSSSYEQYF.

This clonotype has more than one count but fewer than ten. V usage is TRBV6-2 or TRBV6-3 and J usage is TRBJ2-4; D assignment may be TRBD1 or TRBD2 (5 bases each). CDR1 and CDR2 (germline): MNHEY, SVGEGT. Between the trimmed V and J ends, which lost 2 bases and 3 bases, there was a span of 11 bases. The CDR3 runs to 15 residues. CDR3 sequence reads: CASSYGTNDKNIQYF. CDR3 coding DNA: TGTGCCAGCAGTTACGGGACGAATGACAAAAACATTCAGTACTTC.

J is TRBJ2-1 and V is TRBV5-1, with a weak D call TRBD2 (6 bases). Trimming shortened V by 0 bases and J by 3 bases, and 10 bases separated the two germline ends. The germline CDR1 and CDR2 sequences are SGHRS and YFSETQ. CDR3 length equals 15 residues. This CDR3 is CASSLEGLIYNEQFF. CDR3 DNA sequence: TGCGCCAGCAGCTTGGAGGGACTTATCTACAATGAGCAGTTCTTC.

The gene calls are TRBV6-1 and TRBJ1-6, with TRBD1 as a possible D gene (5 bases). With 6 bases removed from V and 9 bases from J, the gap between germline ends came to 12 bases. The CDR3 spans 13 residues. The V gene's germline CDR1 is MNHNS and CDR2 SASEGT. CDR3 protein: CASSNPGGSPLHF. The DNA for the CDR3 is TGTGCCAGCAGCAACCCCGGGGGTTCACCCCTCCACTTT.

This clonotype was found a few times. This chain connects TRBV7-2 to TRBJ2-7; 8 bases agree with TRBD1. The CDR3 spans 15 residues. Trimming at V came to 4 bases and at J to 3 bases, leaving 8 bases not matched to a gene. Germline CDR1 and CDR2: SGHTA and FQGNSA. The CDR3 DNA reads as TGTGCCAGCAGCTCAAGACAGGGGACCCTCTACGAGCAGTACTTC. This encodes CASSSRQGTLYEQYF. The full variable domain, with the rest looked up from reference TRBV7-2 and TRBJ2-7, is GAGVSQSPSNKVTEKGKDVELRCDPISGHTALYWYRQSLGQGLEFLIYFQGNSAPDKSGLPSDRFSAERTGGSVSTLTIQRTQQEDSAVYLCASSSRQGTLYEQYFGPGTRLTVT.

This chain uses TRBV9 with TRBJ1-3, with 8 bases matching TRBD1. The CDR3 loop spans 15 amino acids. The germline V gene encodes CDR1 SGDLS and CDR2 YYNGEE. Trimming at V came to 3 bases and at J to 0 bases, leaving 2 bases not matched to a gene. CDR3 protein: CASSGDRTSGNTIYF. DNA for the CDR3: TGTGCCAGCAGCGGGGACAGGACCTCTGGAAACACCATATATTTT.

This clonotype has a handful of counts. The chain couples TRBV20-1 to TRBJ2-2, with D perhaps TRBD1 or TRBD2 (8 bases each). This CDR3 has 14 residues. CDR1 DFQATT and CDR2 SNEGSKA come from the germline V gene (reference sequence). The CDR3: CSTGGTGNTGELFF. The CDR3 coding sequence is TGCAGCACGGGGGGGACAGGGAACACCGGGGAGCTGTTTTTT.

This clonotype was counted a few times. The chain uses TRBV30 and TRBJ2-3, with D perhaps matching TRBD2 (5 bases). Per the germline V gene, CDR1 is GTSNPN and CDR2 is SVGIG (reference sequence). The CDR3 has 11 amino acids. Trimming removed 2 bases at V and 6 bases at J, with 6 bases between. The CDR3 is CAWSSGDTQYF. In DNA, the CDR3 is TGTGCCTGGAGTTCGGGGGATACGCAGTATTTT.

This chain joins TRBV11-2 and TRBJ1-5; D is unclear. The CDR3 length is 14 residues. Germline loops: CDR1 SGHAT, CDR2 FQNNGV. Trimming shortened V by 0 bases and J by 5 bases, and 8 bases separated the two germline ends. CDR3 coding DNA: TGTGCCAGCAGCTTAGATGGGAGGGATCAGCCCCAGCATTTT. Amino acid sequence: CASSLDGRDQPQHF. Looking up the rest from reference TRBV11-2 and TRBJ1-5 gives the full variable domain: EAGVAQSPRYKIIEKRQSVAFWCNPISGHATLYWYQQILGQGPKLLIQFQNNGVVDDSQLPKDRFSAERLKGVDSTLKIQPAKLEDSAVYLCASSLDGRDQPQHFGDGTRLSIL.

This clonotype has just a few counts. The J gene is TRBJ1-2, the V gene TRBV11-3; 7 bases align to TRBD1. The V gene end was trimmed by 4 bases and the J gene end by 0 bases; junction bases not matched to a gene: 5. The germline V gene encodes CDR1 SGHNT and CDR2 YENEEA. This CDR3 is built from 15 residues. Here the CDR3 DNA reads TGTGCCAGCAGCTCGCGGGACAGCCCTAACTATGGCTACACCTTC. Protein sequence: CASSSRDSPNYGYTF.

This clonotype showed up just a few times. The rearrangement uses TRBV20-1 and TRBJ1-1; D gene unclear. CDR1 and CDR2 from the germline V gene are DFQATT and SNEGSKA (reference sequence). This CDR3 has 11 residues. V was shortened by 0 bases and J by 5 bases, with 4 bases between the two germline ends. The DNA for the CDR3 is TGCAGTGCTAGAGAGGGGACTGAAGCTTTCTTT. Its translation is CSAREGTEAFF.

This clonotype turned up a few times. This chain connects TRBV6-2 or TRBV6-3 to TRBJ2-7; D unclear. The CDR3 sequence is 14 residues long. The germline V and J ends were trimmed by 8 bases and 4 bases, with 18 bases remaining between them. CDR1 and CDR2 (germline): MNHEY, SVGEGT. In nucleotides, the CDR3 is TGTGCCAGCTTAGCTATTATATCGCCTTACGAGCAGTACTTC. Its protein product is CASLAIISPYEQYF.

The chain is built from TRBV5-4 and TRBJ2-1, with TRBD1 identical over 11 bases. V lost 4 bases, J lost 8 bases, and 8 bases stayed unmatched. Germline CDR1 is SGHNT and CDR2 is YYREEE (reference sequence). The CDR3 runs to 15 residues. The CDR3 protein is CASSNRDRGRDEQFF. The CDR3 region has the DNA TGTGCCAGCAGCAACCGGGACAGGGGGAGGGATGAGCAGTTCTTC.

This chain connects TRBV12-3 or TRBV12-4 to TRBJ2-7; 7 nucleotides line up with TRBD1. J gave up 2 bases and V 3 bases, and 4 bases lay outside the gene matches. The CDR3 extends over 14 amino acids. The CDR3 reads CASSLVQGAYEQYF. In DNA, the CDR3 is TGTGCCAGCAGTTTGGTTCAGGGGGCCTACGAGCAGTACTTC.

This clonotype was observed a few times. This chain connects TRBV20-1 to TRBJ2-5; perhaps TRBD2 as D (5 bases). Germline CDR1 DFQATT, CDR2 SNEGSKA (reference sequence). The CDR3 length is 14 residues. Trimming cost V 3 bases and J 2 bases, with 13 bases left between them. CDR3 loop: CSARRESVQETQYF. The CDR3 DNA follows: TGCAGTGCTAGGAGGGAGTCAGTTCAAGAGACCCAGTACTTC.

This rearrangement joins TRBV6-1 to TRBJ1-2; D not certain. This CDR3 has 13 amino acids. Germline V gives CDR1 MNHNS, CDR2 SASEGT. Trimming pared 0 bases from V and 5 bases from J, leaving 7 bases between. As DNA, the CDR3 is TGTGCCAGCAGTGAAGCCGGCGAATATGGCTACACCTTC. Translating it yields CASSEAGEYGYTF.

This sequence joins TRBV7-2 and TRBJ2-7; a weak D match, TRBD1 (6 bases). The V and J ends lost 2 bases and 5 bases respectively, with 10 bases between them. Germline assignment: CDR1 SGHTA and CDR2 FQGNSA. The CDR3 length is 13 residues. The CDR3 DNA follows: TGTGCCAGCAGCTTAAAAGGGGGTAACGAGCAGTACTTC. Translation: CASSLKGGNEQYF.

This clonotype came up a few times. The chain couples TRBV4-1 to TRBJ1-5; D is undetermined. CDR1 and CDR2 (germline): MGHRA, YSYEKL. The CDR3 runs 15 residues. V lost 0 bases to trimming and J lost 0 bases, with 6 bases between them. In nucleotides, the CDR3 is TGCGCCAGCAGCCAAGATGGAGGTAGCAATCAGCCCCAGCATTTT. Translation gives CASSQDGGSNQPQHF.

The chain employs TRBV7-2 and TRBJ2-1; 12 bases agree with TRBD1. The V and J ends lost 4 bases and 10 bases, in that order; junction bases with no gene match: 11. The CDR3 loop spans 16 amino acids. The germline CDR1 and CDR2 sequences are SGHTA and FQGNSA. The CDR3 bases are TGTGCCAGCAGCTCTAGGTCGGGACAGGGGGCGGGAGAGCAGTTCTTC. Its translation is CASSSRSGQGAGEQFF.

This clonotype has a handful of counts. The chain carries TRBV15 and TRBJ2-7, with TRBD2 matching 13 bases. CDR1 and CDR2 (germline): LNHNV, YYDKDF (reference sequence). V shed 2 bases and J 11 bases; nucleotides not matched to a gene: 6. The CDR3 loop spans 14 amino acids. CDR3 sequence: CATSRNGLAGDKYF. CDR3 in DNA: TGTGCCACCAGCAGAAACGGACTAGCGGGGGACAAGTACTTC. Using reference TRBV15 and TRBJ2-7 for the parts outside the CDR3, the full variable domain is DAMVIQNPRYQVTQFGKPVTLSCSQTLNHNVMYWYQQKSSQAPKLLFHYYDKDFNNEADTPDNFQSRRPNTSFCFLDIRSPGLGDTAMYLCATSRNGLAGDKYFGPGTRLTVT.

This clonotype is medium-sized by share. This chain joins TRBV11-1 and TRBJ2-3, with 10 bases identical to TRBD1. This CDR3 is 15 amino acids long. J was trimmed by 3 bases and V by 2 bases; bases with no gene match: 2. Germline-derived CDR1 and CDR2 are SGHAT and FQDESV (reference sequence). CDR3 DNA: TGTGCCAGCAGCTTATTGGACAGGGGGACAGATACGCAGTATTTT. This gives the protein CASSLLDRGTDTQYF.

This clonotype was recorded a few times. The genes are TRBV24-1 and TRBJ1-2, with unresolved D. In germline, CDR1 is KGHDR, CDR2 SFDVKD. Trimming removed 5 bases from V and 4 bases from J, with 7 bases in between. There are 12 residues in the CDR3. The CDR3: CATSVGPYGYTF. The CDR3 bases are TGTGCCACCAGTGTAGGACCCTATGGCTACACCTTC.

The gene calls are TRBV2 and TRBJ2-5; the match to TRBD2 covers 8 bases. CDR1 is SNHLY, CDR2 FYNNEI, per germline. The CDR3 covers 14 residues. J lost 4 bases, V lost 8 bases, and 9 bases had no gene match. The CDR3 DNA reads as TGTGCCAGCGTCGGGACTAGGACGGTAGAGACCCAGTACTTC. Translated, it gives CASVGTRTVETQYF.

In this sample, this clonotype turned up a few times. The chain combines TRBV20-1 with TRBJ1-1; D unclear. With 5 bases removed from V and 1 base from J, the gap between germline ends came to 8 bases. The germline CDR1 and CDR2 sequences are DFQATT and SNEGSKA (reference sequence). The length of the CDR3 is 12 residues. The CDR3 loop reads CSASLTNTEAFF. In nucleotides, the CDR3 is TGCAGTGCTTCTCTCACGAACACTGAAGCTTTCTTT.